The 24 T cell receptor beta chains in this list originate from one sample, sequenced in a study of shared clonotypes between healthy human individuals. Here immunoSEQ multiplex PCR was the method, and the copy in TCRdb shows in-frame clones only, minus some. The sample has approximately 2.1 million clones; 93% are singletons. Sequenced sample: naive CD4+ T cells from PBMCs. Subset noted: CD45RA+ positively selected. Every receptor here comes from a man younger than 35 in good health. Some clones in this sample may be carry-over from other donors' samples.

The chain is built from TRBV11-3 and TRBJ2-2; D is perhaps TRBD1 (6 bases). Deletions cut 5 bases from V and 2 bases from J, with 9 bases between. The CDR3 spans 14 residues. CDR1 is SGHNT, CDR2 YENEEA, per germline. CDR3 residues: CASSPGVNTGELFF. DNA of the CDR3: TGTGCCAGCAGCCCAGGGGTAAACACCGGGGAGCTGTTTTTT.

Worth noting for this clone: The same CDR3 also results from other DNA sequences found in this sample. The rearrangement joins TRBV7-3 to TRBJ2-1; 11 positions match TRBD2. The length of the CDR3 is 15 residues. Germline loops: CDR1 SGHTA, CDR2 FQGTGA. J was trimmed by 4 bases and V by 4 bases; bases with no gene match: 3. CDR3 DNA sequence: TGTGCCAGCAGCTCGACTAGCGGGGTGTACAATGAGCAGTTCTTC. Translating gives CASSSTSGVYNEQFF.

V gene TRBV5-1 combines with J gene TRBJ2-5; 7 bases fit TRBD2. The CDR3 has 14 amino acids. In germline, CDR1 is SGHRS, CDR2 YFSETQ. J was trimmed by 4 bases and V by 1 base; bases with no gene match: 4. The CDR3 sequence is CASSLWAGAETQYF. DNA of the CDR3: TGCGCCAGCAGCTTGTGGGCGGGAGCAGAGACCCAGTACTTC. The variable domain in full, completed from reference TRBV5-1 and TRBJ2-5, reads KAGVTQTPRYLIKTRGQQVTLSCSPISGHRSVSWYQQTPGQGLQFLFEYFSETQRNKGNFPGRFSGRQFSNSRSEMNVSTLELGDSALYLCASSLWAGAETQYFGPGTRLLVL.

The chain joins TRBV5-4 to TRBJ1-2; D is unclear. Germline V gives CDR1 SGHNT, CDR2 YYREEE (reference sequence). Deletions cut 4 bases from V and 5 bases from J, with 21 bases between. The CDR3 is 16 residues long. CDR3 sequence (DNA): TGTGCCAGCAGCGAGGCCCCCGGGCCATTGGCTTATGGCTACACCTTC. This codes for CASSEAPGPLAYGYTF. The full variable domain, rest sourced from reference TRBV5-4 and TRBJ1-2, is ETGVTQSPTHLIKTRGQQVTLRCSSQSGHNTVSWYQQALGQGPQFIFQYYREEENGRGNFPPRFSGLQFPNYSSELNVNALELDDSALYLCASSEAPGPLAYGYTFGSGTRLTVV.

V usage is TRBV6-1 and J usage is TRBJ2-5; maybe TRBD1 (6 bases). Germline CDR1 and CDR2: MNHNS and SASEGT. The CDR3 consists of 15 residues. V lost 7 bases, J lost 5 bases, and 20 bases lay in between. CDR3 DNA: TGTGCCAGCAATCCCGGCCAGGGGCCGCTCGAGACCCAGTACTTC. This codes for CASNPGQGPLETQYF.

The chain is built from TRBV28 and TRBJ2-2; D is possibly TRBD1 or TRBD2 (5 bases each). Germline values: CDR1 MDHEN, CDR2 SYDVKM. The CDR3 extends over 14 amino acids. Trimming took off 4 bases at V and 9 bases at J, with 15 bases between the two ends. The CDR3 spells CASSSPGRTRELFF. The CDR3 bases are TGTGCCAGCAGTTCACCGGGACGTACAAGGGAGCTGTTTTTT.

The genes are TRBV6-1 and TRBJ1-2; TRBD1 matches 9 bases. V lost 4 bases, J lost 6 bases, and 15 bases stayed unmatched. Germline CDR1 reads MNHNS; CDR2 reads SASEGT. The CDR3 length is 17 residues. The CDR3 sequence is CASSVRDRDPRAHGYTF. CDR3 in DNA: TGTGCCAGCAGTGTCCGGGACAGGGACCCCAGGGCCCATGGCTACACCTTC.

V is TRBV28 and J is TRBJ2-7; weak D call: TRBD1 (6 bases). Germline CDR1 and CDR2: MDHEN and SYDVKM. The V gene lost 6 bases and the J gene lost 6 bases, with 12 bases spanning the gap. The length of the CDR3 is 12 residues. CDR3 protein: CASSQGHAEQYF. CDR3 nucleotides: TGTGCCAGCAGCCAGGGACACGCCGAGCAGTACTTC.

The CDR3 bases are TGCGCCAGCAGCTTGGCGGGACAGGGTAACTACAATGAGCAGTTCTTC. Translated: CASSLAGQGNYNEQFF. The chain combines TRBV5-1 with TRBJ2-1, with 9 bases lining up with TRBD1. Per germline, CDR1 SGHRS and CDR2 YFSETQ. The CDR3 has 16 amino acids. V lost 0 bases to trimming and J lost 3 bases; unmatched junction nucleotides: 4.

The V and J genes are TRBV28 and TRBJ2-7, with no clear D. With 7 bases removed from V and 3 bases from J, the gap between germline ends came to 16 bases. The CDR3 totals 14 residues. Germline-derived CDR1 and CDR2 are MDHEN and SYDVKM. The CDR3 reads CASTSRVGNYEQYF. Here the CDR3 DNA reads TGTGCCAGCACATCTAGGGTAGGGAACTACGAGCAGTACTTC.

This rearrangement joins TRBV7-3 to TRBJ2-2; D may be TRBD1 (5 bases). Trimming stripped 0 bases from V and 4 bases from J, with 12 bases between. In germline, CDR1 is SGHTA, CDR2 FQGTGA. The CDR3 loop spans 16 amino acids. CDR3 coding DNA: TGTGCCAGCAGCTTAACATGGGGCTCGGGCACCGGGGAGCTGTTTTTT. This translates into CASSLTWGSGTGELFF.

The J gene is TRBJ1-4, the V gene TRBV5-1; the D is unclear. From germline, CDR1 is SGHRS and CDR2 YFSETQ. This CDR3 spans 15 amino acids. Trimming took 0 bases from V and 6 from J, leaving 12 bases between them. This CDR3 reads CASSLATGPYEKLFF. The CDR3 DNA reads TGCGCCAGCAGCTTGGCCACCGGGCCTTATGAAAAACTGTTTTTT.

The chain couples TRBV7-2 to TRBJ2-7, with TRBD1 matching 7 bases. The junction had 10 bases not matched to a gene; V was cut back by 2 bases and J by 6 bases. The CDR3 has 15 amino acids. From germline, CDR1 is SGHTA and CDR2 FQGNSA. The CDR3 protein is CASSLIQGSLLEQYF. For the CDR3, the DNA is TGTGCCAGCAGCTTAATACAGGGGTCCCTTCTCGAGCAGTACTTC.

The CDR3: CASSWDRVNQPQHF. CDR3 coding DNA: TGTGCCAGCAGTTGGGACAGGGTCAATCAGCCCCAGCATTTT. The chain couples TRBV2 to TRBJ1-5, with 9 nucleotides matching TRBD1. There are 14 residues in the CDR3. Germline assignment: CDR1 SNHLY and CDR2 FYNNEI. V gave up 5 bases and J gave up 3 bases; unmatched junction bases: 2.

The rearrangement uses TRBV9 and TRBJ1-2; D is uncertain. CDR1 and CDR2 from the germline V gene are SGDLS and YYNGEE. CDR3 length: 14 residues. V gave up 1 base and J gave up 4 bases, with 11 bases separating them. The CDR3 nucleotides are TGTGCCAGCAGCGTATACGGAGATCGCTATGGCTACACCTTC. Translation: CASSVYGDRYGYTF.

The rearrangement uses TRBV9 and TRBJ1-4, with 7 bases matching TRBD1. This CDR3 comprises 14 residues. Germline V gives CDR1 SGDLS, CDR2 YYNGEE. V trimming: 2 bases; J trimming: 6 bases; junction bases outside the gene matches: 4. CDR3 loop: CASSVGTDDEKLFF. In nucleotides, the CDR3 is TGTGCCAGCAGCGTCGGGACAGACGATGAAAAACTGTTTTTT.

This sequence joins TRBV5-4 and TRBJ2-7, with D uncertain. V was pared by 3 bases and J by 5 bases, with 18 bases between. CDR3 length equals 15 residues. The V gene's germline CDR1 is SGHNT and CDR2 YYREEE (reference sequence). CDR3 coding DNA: TGTGCCAGCAGCTCTGTGACCAGCAGGTCAGACGAGCAGTACTTC. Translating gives CASSSVTSRSDEQYF.

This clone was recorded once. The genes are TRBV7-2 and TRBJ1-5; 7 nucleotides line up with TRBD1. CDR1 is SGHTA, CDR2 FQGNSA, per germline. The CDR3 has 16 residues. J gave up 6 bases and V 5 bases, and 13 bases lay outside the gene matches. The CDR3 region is CASSLNPTGNGQPQHF. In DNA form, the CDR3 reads TGTGCCAGCAGCCTAAACCCGACAGGGAACGGTCAGCCCCAGCATTTT.

The CDR3 here is CASSLGQGLQGVTGELFF. The CDR3 coding sequence is TGTGCCAGCAGCTTGGGGCAGGGGCTCCAGGGGGTCACCGGGGAGCTGTTTTTT. The V gene is TRBV5-4, the J gene TRBJ2-2; 7 nucleotides align to TRBD1. The J segment lost 4 bases and the V segment lost 0 bases, leaving 12 bases of the junction unmatched. The CDR3 sequence is 18 residues long. Germline V gene lookup returns CDR1 SGHNT and CDR2 YYREEE (reference sequence).

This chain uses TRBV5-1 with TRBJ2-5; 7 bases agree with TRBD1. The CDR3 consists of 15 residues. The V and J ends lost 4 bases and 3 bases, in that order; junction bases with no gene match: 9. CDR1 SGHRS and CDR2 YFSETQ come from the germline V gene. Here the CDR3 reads CASSHAGTAEETQYF. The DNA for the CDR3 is TGCGCCAGCAGCCACGCTGGGACAGCTGAAGAGACCCAGTACTTC.

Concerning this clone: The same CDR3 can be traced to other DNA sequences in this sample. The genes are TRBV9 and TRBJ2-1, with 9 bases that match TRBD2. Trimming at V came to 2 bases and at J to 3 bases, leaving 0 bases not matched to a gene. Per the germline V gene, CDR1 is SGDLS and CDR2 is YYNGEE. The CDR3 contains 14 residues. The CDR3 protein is CASSVTSGYNEQFF. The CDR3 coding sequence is TGTGCCAGCAGCGTGACTAGCGGCTACAATGAGCAGTTCTTC.

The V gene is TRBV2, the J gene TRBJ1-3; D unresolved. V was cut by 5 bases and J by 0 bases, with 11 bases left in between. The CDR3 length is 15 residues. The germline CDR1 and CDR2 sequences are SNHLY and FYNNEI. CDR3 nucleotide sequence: TGTGCCAGCAGTTCAACAAGGTACTCTGGAAACACCATATATTTT. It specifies CASSSTRYSGNTIYF.

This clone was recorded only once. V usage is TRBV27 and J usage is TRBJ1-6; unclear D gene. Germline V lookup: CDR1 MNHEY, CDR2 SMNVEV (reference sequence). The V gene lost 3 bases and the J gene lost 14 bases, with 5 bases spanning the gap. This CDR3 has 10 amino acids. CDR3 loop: CASSFPTLHF. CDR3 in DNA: TGTGCCAGCAGTTTCCCCACCCTCCACTTT.

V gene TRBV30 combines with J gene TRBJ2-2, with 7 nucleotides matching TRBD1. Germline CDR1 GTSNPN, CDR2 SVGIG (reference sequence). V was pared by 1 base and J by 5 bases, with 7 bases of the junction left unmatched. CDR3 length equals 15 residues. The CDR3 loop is CAWSDRQGRTGELFF. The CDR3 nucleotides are TGTGCCTGGAGTGACAGACAGGGAAGGACCGGGGAGCTGTTTTTT.